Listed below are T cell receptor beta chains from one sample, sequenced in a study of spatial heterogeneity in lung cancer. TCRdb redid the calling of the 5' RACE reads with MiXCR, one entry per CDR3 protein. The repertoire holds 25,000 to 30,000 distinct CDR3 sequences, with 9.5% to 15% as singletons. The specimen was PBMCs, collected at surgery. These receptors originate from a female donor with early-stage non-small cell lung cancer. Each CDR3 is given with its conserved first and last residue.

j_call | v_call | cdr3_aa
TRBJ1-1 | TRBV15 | CATSRGGIREAFF
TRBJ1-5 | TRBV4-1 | CASSRLVEDSNQPQHF
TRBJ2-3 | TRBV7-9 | CASSLHSTDTQYF
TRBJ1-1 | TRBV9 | CASSVAVNTEAFF
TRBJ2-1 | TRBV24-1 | CATATGTLSGDEQFF
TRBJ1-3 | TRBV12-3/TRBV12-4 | CASTLRENTIYF
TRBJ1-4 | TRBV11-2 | CASSQQGTVNEKLFF
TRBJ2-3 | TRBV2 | CAITGLAGNADTQYF
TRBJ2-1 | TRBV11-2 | CASSLANEQFF
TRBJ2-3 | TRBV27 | CASSRSGSTQYF
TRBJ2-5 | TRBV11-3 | CASSRRTSGVETQYF
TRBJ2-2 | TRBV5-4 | CASSLDREFTGELFF
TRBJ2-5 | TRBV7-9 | CASSFRGSVEETQYF
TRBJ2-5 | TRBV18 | CASSNLAPMPETQYF
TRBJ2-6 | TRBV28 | CASSSTGGSGANVLTF
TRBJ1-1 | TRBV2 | CASTMTSPQAFF
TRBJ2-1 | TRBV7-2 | CASSTGQGKFF
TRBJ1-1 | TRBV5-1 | CASSRAGVGDTEAFF
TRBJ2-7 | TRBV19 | CASRRQGAYEQYF
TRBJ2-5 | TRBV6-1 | CASSRGLAGEPARETQYF
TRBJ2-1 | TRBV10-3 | CAISESSSSNEQFF
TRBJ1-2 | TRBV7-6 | CASSSAPPGRTYGYTF
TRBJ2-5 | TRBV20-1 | CSADPQETQYF
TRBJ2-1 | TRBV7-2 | CASSLVGLAYNEQFF
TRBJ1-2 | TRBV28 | CASSIIQGAGYGYTF
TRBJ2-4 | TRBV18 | CASSKQGARDIQYF
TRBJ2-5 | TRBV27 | CASGDRGPETQYF
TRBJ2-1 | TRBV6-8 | CASSTTGGFDEQFF
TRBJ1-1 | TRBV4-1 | CASSQVTGVNTEAFF
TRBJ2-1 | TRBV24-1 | CATSDPIVNEQFF